A selection of T cell receptor beta chains follows, all from one sample in a study of T cells in Graves' hyperthyroidism and ophthalmopathy. MiXCR, applied by TCRdb to the multiplex PCR reads, yields one record per CDR3 protein. Of nearly 110,000 distinct CDR3 sequences detected, 15% to 20% appear once; the ten largest clones hold around two fifths. Sequences were obtained from blood. The receptors derive from a woman aged 45-60 years with Graves' hyperthyroidism. Both conserved end residues are part of each CDR3. D genes are given only for firm matches. Only part of the rows carry a size: once, few, many, or a class if the clone is expanded.

clone size	V gene	J gene	CDR3 length	D gene	CDR3 protein	CDR3 DNA
few	TRBV5-1	TRBJ1-1	14	TRBD1	CASSLGTGDTEAFF	TGCGCCAGCAGCTTGGGGACAGGGGATACTGAAGCTTTCTTT
many	TRBV12-3/TRBV12-4	TRBJ1-2	14	-	CASRPGWESYGYTF	TGTGCCAGCAGACCAGGGTGGGAGAGCTATGGCTACACCTTC
many	TRBV3-1	TRBJ1-1	14	-	CASSQRFTNTEAFF	TGTGCCAGCAGCCAAAGGTTTACCAACACTGAAGCTTTCTTT
many	TRBV20-1	TRBJ1-4	13	-	CSAPKASGTVLFF	TGCAGTGCTCCCAAGGCCTCCGGGACCGTGTTGTTTTTT
many	TRBV7-9	TRBJ2-5	14	-	CASSLSRTEETQYF	TGTGCCAGCAGCTTATCAAGGACAGAAGAGACCCAGTACTTC
many	TRBV5-8	TRBJ2-3	15	-	CASNPAGSSADTQYF	TGTGCCAGCAACCCGGCGGGGTCCAGCGCAGATACGCAGTATTTT
few	TRBV28	TRBJ2-7	12	-	CASSGSSWEQYF	TGTGCCAGCTCAGGTTCCTCTTGGGAGCAGTACTTC
many	TRBV6-9	TRBJ2-1	13	-	CASSYPGDNEQFF	TGTGCCAGCAGTTATCCGGGGGACAATGAGCAGTTCTTC
many	TRBV2	TRBJ2-7	13	TRBD2	CASSLGLAGEQYF	TGTGCCAGCAGCCTGGGACTAGCGGGGGAGCAGTACTTC
-	TRBV14	TRBJ2-3	15	-	CASSQAWGPTDTQYF	TGTGCCAGCAGCCAAGCTTGGGGACCCACAGATACGCAGTATTTT
-	TRBV9	TRBJ1-2	14	-	CASSVGGVNYGYTF	TGTGCCAGCAGCGTAGGCGGTGTGAACTATGGCTACACCTTC
many	TRBV6-1	TRBJ2-2	16	TRBD1	CASSSRDRGRAGELFF	TGTGCCAGCAGCTCCAGAGACAGGGGGAGGGCCGGGGAGCTGTTTTTT
many	TRBV27	TRBJ2-7	12	-	CASSPQGYGQYF	TGTGCCAGCAGTCCCCAGGGATATGGGCAGTACTTC
many	TRBV19	TRBJ1-1	13	-	CASSMMMNTEAFF	TGTGCCAGTAGTATGATGATGAACACTGAAGCTTTCTTT
many	TRBV6-1	TRBJ1-5	16	-	CASSSLEGSSNQPQHF	TGTGCCAGCAGTTCCCTTGAGGGATCGAGCAATCAGCCCCAGCATTTT
many	TRBV30	TRBJ2-2	15	TRBD1	CAWSKKGQGYGELFF	TGTGCCTGGAGTAAAAAGGGACAGGGGTACGGGGAGCTGTTTTTT
many	TRBV24-1	TRBJ2-1	17	-	CATSDPTSPNSYNEQFF	TGTGCCACCAGTGATCCAACGTCGCCTAATTCCTACAATGAGCAGTTCTTC
many	TRBV28	TRBJ2-2	16	-	CASSLVGTDSAGELFF	TGTGCCAGCAGTTTGGTCGGGACCGATTCGGCCGGGGAGCTGTTTTTT
-	TRBV6-5	TRBJ2-5	13	-	CASSYRAEETQYF	TGTGCCAGCAGTTACAGGGCGGAAGAGACCCAGTACTTC
many	TRBV6-1	TRBJ1-5	15	TRBD1	CASRTTGNGNQPQHF	TGTGCCAGCAGAACGACAGGGAATGGCAATCAGCCCCAGCATTTT
-	TRBV5-1	TRBJ2-1	16	TRBD1	CASSLGQGSKYNEQFF	TGCGCCAGCAGCCTGGGACAGGGTAGTAAGTACAATGAGCAGTTCTTC
-	TRBV29-1	TRBJ2-7	13	-	CSVGQSAEYEQYF	TGCAGCGTTGGTCAGTCCGCAGAATACGAGCAGTACTTC
many	TRBV7-3	TRBJ1-1	15	-	CASSLRFSRNTEAFF	TGTGCCAGCAGCTTAAGGTTTAGCAGGAACACTGAAGCTTTCTTT
many	TRBV20-1	TRBJ2-7	14	-	CSAALEGSSSEQYF	TGCAGTGCTGCCTTAGAGGGTTCCTCCTCCGAGCAGTACTTC
few	TRBV10-3	TRBJ2-2	20	TRBD2	CAISEPRGTSGRAYTGELFF	TGTGCCATCAGTGAGCCCCGGGGGACTAGCGGGAGGGCGTATACCGGGGAGCTGTTTTTT
-	TRBV9	TRBJ2-3	13	TRBD2	CASSMTSGDTQYF	TGTGCCAGCAGCATGACTAGCGGGGATACGCAGTATTTT
many	TRBV20-1	TRBJ2-6	12	-	CSARIWANVLTF	TGCAGTGCTAGGATCTGGGCCAACGTCCTGACTTTC
many	TRBV11-2	TRBJ2-2	13	-	CATKRSFAGELFF	TGTGCCACCAAAAGGAGTTTCGCCGGGGAGCTGTTTTTT
many	TRBV30	TRBJ1-2	12	-	CAWSRQEYGYTF	TGTGCCTGGTCGCGCCAGGAGTATGGCTACACCTTC
-	TRBV11-2	TRBJ2-2	18	-	CASSFSIVTVANTGELFF	TGTGCCAGCAGCTTTTCGATCGTGACAGTCGCGAACACCGGGGAGCTGTTTTTT
many	TRBV7-8	TRBJ2-1	15	TRBD1	CASSADRDDYNEQFF	TGTGCCAGCAGCGCCGACAGGGACGATTACAATGAGCAGTTCTTC
many	TRBV7-6	TRBJ2-5	16	TRBD2	CASSPHRSSGKETQYF	TGTGCCAGCAGCCCCCATAGGTCTAGCGGTAAAGAGACCCAGTACTTC
few	TRBV12-3/TRBV12-4	TRBJ1-6	14	TRBD1	CASSRDRGGSPLHF	TGTGCCAGCAGTAGGGACAGGGGAGGATCACCCCTCCACTTT
many	TRBV30	TRBJ2-2	16	TRBD1	CAWSVQAGGYTGELFF	TGTGCCTGGAGTGTACAGGCAGGGGGCTACACCGGGGAGCTGTTTTTT
-	TRBV7-6	TRBJ2-1	17	TRBD2	CASSLGGLAGLYNEQFF	TGTGCCAGCAGCTTAGGGGGACTAGCGGGTTTGTACAATGAGCAGTTCTTC
-	TRBV28	TRBJ1-5	19	TRBD1	CASSRFQGDRSSSNQPQHF	TGTGCCAGCAGTCGGTTTCAGGGGGACAGAAGTTCTAGCAATCAGCCCCAGCATTTT
many	TRBV5-1	TRBJ2-1	16	TRBD2	CASSRLAGGNYNEQFF	TGCGCCAGCAGTCGGCTAGCGGGAGGCAACTACAATGAGCAGTTCTTC
-	TRBV20-1	TRBJ2-1	16	TRBD2	CSAVGTGTSGGNEQFF	TGCAGTGCTGTCGGGACCGGGACTAGCGGGGGAAATGAGCAGTTCTTC
-	TRBV7-2	TRBJ2-7	16	TRBD1	CASSPEGTGGFGEQYF	TGTGCCAGCAGCCCCGAGGGGACAGGGGGATTCGGCGAGCAGTACTTC